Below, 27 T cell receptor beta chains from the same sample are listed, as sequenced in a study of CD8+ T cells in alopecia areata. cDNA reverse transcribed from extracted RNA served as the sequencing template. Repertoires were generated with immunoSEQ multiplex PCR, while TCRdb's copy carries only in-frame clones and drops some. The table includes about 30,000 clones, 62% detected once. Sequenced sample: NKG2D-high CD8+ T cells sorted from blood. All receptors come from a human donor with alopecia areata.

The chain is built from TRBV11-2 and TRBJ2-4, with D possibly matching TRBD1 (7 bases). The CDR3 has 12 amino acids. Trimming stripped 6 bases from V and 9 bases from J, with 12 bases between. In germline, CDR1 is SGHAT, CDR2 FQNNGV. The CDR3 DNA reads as TGTGCCAGCAGAAGCAGGGGGGCCATTCAGTACTTC. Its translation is CASRSRGAIQYF.

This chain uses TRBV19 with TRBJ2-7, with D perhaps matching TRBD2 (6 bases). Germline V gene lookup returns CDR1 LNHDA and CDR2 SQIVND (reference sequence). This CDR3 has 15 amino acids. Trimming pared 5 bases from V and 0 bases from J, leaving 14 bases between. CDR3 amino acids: CASSRDSGGSYEQYF. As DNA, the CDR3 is TGTGCCAGTAGTCGGGATAGCGGCGGCTCCTACGAGCAGTACTTC.

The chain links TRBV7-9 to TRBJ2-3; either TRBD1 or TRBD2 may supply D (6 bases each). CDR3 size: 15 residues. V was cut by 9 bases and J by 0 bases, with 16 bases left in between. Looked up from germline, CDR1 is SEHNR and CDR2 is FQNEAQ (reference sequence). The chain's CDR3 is CASSRGDLSTDTQYF. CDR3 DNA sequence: TGTGCCAGTTCAAGGGGGGATTTGAGCACAGATACGCAGTATTTT.

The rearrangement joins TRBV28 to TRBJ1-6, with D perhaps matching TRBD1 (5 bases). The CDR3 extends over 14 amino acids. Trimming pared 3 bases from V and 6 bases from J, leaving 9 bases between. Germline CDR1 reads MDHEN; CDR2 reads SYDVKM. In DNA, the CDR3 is TGTGCCAGCAGTTTTAGGGGAGGTAATTCACCCCTCCACTTT. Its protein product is CASSFRGGNSPLHF.

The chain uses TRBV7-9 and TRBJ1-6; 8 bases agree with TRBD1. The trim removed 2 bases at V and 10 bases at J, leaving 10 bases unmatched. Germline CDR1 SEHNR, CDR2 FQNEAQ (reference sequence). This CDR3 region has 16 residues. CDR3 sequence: CASSLSAGAGGSPLHF. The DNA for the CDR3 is TGTGCCAGCAGCTTAAGCGCGGGGGCAGGGGGCTCACCCCTCCACTTT. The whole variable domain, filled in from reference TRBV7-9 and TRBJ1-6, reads DTGVSQNPRHKITKRGQNVTFRCDPISEHNRLYWYRQTLGQGPEFLTYFQNEAQLEKSRLLSDRFSAERPKGSFSTLEIQRTEQGDSAMYLCASSLSAGAGGSPLHFGNGTRLTVT.

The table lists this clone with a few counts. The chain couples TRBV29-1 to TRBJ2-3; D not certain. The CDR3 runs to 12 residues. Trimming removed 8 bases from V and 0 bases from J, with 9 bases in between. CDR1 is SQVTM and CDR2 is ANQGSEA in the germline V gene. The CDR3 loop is CSIFDSTDTQYF. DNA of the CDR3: TGCAGCATATTCGATAGCACAGATACGCAGTATTTT.

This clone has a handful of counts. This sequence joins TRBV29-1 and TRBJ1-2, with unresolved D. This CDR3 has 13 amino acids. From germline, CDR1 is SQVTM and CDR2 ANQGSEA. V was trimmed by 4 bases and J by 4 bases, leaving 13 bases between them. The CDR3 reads CSVGTVPRYGYTF. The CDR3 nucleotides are TGCAGCGTTGGCACAGTGCCTCGCTATGGCTACACCTTC. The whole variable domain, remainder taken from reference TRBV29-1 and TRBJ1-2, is SAVISQKPSRDICQRGTSLTIQCQVDSQVTMMFWYRQQPGQSLTLIATANQGSEATYESGFVIDKFPISRPNLTFSTLTVSNMSPEDSSIYLCSVGTVPRYGYTFGSGTRLTVV.

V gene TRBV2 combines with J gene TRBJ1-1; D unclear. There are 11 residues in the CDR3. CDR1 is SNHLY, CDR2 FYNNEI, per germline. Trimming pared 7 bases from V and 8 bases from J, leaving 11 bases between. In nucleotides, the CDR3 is TGTGCCAGCATGTACAGTCTCGAAGCTTTCTTT. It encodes CASMYSLEAFF.

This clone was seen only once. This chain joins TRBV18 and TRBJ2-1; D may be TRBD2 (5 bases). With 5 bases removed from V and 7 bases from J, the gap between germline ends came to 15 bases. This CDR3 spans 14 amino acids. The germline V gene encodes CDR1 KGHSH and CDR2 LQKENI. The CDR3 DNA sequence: TGTGCCAGCTCAGGGATCGCCGGGGAAAATGAGCAGTTCTTC. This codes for CASSGIAGENEQFF.

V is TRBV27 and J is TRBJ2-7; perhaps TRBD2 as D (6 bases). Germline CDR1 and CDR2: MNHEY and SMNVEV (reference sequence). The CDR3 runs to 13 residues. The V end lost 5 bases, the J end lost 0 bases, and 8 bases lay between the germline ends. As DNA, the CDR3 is TGTGCCAGCAGTGCGGGACCCTCCTACGAGCAGTACTTC. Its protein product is CASSAGPSYEQYF.

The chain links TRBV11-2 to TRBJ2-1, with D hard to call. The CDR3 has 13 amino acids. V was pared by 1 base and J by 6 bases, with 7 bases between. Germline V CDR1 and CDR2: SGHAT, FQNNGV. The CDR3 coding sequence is TGTGCCAGCAGCTTAGTTACGATCAATGAGCAGTTCTTC. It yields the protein CASSLVTINEQFF.

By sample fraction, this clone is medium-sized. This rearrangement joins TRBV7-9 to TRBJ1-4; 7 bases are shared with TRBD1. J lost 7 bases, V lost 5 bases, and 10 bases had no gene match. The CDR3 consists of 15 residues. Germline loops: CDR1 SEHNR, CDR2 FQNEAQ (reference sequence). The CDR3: CASSIRTGGVEKLFF. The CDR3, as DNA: TGTGCCAGCAGCATCAGGACAGGCGGCGTTGAAAAACTGTTTTTT.

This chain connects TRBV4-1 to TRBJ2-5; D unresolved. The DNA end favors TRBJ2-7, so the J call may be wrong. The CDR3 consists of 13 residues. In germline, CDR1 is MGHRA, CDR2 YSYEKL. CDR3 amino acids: CASSQKTAYEQYF. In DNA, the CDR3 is TGCGCCAGCAGCCAAAAAACAGCCTACGAGCAGTACTTC.

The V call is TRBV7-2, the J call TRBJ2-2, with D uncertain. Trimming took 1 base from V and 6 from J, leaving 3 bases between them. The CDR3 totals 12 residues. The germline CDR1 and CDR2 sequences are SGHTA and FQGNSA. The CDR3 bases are TGTGCCAGCAGCTTAGGATCCGGGGAGCTGTTTTTT. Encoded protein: CASSLGSGELFF.

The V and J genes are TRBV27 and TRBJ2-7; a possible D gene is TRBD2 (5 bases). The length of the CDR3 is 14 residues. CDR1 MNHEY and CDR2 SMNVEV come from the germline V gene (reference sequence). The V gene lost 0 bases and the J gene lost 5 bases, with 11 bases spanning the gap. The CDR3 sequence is CASSLSIGGHEQYF. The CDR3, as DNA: TGTGCCAGCAGTTTATCTATAGGAGGCCACGAGCAGTACTTC.

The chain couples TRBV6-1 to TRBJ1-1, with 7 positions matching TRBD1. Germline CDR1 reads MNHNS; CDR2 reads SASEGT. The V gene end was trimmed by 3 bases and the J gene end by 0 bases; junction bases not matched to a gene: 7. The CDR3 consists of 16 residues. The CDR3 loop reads CASSDPPQGMNTEAFF. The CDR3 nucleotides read TGTGCCAGCAGTGACCCTCCACAGGGGATGAACACTGAAGCTTTCTTT.

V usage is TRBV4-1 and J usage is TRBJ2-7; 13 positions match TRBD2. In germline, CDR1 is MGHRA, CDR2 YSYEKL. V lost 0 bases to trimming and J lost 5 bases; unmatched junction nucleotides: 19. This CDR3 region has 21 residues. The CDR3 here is CASSQEGQAGTSGILYDEQYF. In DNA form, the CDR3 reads TGCGCCAGCAGCCAAGAGGGACAGGCCGGGACTAGCGGGATCTTATACGACGAGCAGTACTTC.

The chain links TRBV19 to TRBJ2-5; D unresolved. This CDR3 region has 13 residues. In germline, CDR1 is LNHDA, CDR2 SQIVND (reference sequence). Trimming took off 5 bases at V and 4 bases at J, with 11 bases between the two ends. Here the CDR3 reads CASSPHSPETQYF. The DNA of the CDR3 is TGTGCCAGTAGTCCCCATTCCCCAGAGACCCAGTACTTC.

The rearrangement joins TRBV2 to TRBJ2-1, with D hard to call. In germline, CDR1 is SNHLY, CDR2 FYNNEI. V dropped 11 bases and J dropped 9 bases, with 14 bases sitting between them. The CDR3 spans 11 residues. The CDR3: CAVVRVGEQFF. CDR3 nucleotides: TGTGCCGTAGTACGAGTCGGTGAGCAGTTCTTC.

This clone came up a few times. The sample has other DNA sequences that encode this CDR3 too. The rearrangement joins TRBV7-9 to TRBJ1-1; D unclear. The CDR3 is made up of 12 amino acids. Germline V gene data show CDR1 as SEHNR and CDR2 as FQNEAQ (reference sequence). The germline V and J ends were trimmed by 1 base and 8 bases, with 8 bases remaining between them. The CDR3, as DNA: TGTGCCAGCAGCTTAGTGGGGTCAGAAGCTTTCTTT. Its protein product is CASSLVGSEAFF.

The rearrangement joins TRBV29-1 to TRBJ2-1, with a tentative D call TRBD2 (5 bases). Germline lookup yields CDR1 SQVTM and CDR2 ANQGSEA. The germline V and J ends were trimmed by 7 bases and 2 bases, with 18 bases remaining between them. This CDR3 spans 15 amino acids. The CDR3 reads CSAPRLSGPYNEQFF. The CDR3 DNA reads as TGCAGCGCACCGCGACTGAGCGGTCCCTACAATGAGCAGTTCTTC.

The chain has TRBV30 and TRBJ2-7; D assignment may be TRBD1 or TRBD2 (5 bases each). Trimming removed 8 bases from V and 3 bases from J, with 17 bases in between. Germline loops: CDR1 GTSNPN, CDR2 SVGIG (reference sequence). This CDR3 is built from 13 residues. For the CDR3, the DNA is TGTGCCGGGACCGGGAAAAACTTCTACGAGCAGTACTTC. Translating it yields CAGTGKNFYEQYF. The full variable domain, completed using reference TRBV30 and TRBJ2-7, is SQTIHQWPATLVQPVGSPLSLECTVEGTSNPNLYWYRQAAGRGLQLLFYSVGIGQISSEVPQNLSASRPQDRQFILSSKKLLLSDSGFYLCAGTGKNFYEQYFGPGTRLTVT.

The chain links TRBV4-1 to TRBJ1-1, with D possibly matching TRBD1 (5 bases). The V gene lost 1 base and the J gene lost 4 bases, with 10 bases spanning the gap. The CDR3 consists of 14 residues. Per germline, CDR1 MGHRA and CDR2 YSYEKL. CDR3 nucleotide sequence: TGCGCCAGCAGCCAAGTAGTGAGGGGCACTGAAGCTTTCTTT. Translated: CASSQVVRGTEAFF.

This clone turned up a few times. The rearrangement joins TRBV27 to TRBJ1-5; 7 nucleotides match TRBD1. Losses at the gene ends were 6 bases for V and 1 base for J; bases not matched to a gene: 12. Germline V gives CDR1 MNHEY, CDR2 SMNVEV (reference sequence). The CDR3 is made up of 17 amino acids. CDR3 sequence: CASRALSPGGSNQPQHF. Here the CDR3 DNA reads TGTGCCAGCAGGGCCCTTTCGCCAGGGGGGAGCAATCAGCCCCAGCATTTT.

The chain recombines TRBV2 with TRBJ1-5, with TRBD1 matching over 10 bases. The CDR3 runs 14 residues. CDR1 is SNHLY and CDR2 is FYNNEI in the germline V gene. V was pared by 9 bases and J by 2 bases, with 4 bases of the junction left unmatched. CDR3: CASSGTGGNQPQHF. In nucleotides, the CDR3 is TGTGCCAGTTCCGGGACAGGGGGCAATCAGCCCCAGCATTTT.

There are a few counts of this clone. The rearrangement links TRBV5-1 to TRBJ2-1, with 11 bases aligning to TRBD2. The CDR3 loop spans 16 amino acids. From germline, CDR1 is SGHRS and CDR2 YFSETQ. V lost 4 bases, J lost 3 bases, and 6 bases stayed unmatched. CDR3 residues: CASSTPGTSGYNEQFF. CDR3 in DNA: TGCGCCAGCAGCACCCCGGGGACTAGCGGCTACAATGAGCAGTTCTTC.

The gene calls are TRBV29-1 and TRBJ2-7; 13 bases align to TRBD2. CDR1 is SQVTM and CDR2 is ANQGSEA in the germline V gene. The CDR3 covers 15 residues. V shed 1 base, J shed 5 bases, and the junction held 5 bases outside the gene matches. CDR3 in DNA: TGCAGCGTTGAAGGGACTAGCGGGAGTTTCAACGAGCAGTACTTC. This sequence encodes CSVEGTSGSFNEQYF.